The rows below give T cell receptor beta chains drawn from one sample of a study of blood T cell repertoires in COVID-19. Method: immunoSEQ multiplex PCR; TCRdb's copy keeps in-frame clones and lacks some. The sample records 260,000 or so clones, about nine tenths being singletons. Sequenced input: PBMCs or T cells enriched from blood (not recorded which). The receptors stem from a man aged 18 to 29 who had recovered from COVID-19. Each CDR3 is given with its conserved first and last residue. Each record gives: V gene, clone size, J gene, D gene, CDR3 length, CDR3 DNA, CDR3 protein. A D gene is named only where the DNA matches it firmly. A clone size is listed for some rows: how often the clone was seen (once, few, many), or a class if it is expanded.

V: TRBV11-2
size: -
J: TRBJ2-7
D: TRBD2
length: 17
DNA: TGTGCCAGCAGCTACCCTAGCGGGAGGGCCCAATCCTACGAGCAGTACTTC
CDR3: CASSYPSGRAQSYEQYF

V: TRBV19
size: once
J: TRBJ2-7
D: -
length: 15
DNA: TGTGCCAGTAGTATACTGGGCGCCACCGGCTACGAGCAGTACTTC
CDR3: CASSILGATGYEQYF

V: TRBV6-1
size: -
J: TRBJ1-1
D: -
length: 14
DNA: TGTGCCAGCAGTGAAGCCGGGGGGCCTGGTGAAGCTTTCTTT
CDR3: CASSEAGGPGEAFF

V: TRBV4-2
size: -
J: TRBJ1-2
D: TRBD1
length: 15
DNA: TGTGCCAGCAGCCAACCCCCGACAGGGGCCTATGGCTACACCTTC
CDR3: CASSQPPTGAYGYTF

V: TRBV9
size: -
J: TRBJ2-2
D: TRBD2
length: 16
DNA: TGTGCCAGCAGCGTGACTAGCGGGCGACGCACCGGGGAGCTGTTTTTT
CDR3: CASSVTSGRRTGELFF

V: TRBV5-1
size: -
J: TRBJ2-5
D: TRBD1
length: 14
DNA: TGCGCCAGCAGCTCCGGGACAGGCCTCGAGACCCAGTACTTC
CDR3: CASSSGTGLETQYF

V: TRBV5-1
size: -
J: TRBJ1-5
D: -
length: 14
DNA: TGCGCCAGCAGCTTGCAACAGGGTAGCCAGCCCCAGCATTTT
CDR3: CASSLQQGSQPQHF

V: TRBV10-2
size: -
J: TRBJ1-1
D: TRBD1
length: 14
DNA: TGCGCCAGCAGTGAAGACAGGGCGAACACTGAAGCTTTCTTT
CDR3: CASSEDRANTEAFF

V: TRBV15
size: -
J: TRBJ1-5
D: -
length: 14
DNA: TGTGCCACCAGCACGGGATCTCGCAATCAGCCCCAGCATTTT
CDR3: CATSTGSRNQPQHF

V: TRBV2
size: -
J: TRBJ2-1
D: TRBD1
length: 15
DNA: TGTGCCAGCAGTGTTAACAGGGGCTCACCCAATGAGCAGTTCTTC
CDR3: CASSVNRGSPNEQFF

V: TRBV6-5
size: -
J: TRBJ1-4
D: -
length: 14
DNA: TGTGCCAGCAGAAGGACAGAACCCAATGAAAAACTGTTTTTT
CDR3: CASRRTEPNEKLFF

V: TRBV7-9
size: -
J: TRBJ2-5
D: TRBD1
length: 14
DNA: TGTGCCAGCAGCTTTATGGGACAGCAAGAGACCCAGTACTTC
CDR3: CASSFMGQQETQYF

V: TRBV19
size: -
J: TRBJ1-6
D: -
length: 15
DNA: TGTGCCAGTAGTATAGAGAGCTCCTATAATTCACCCCTCCACTTT
CDR3: CASSIESSYNSPLHF

V: TRBV19
size: -
J: TRBJ2-2
D: TRBD1
length: 15
DNA: TGTGCCAGTACCCCGGGACAGGGGTTCGCCGGGGAGCTGTTTTTT
CDR3: CASTPGQGFAGELFF

V: TRBV28
size: -
J: TRBJ1-1
D: -
length: 16
DNA: TGTGCCAGCAGTGACCCAGGGGTCGCTTCGAACATGGAAGCTTTCTTT
CDR3: CASSDPGVASNMEAFF

V: TRBV30
size: few
J: TRBJ1-4
D: -
length: 13
DNA: TGTGCCTGGAGTGGACAGCTTAATGAAAAACTGTTTTTT
CDR3: CAWSGQLNEKLFF

V: TRBV5-4
size: many
J: TRBJ1-1
D: TRBD1
length: 16
DNA: TGTGCCAGCAGCTCCCAGGGGGACAGGGAGGGCACTGAAGCTTTCTTT
CDR3: CASSSQGDREGTEAFF

V: TRBV7-8
size: once
J: TRBJ2-5
D: -
length: 15
DNA: TGTGCCAGCAGCTTAGGGGGGACAAGACAAGAGACCCAGTACTTC
CDR3: CASSLGGTRQETQYF

V: TRBV10-1
size: -
J: TRBJ1-1
D: -
length: 15
DNA: TGCGCCAGCAGTGAATACGGCTCTCGGGACACTGAAGCTTTCTTT
CDR3: CASSEYGSRDTEAFF

V: TRBV30
size: -
J: TRBJ1-1
D: -
length: 14
DNA: TGTGCCTGGAGGGACGGGATCTGGAACACTGAAGCTTTCTTT
CDR3: CAWRDGIWNTEAFF

V: TRBV3-1/TRBV3-2
size: -
J: TRBJ1-5
D: TRBD1
length: 15
DNA: TGTGCCAGCAGTCCCGGACAGGAAGATAATCAGCCCCAGCATTTT
CDR3: CASSPGQEDNQPQHF

V: TRBV4-1
size: -
J: TRBJ2-1
D: -
length: 18
DNA: TGCGCCAGCAGCCAAGCAACCCCGAGACAAAGCTCCTACAATGAGCAGTTCTTC
CDR3: CASSQATPRQSSYNEQFF

V: TRBV25-1
size: -
J: TRBJ2-5
D: -
length: 14
DNA: TGTGCCAGCACCTCCGCCAGCGGGTGGGAGACCCAGTACTTC
CDR3: CASTSASGWETQYF

V: TRBV7-9
size: -
J: TRBJ2-3
D: TRBD2
length: 15
DNA: TGTGCCAGCAGCTCCCGAAACGGGGGGACAGATACGCAGTATTTT
CDR3: CASSSRNGGTDTQYF

V: TRBV7-9
size: -
J: TRBJ2-3
D: TRBD2
length: 13
DNA: TGTGCCAGCAGCTCCTCGGGGGGGGATACGCAGTATTTT
CDR3: CASSSSGGDTQYF

V: TRBV19
size: -
J: TRBJ1-2
D: -
length: 12
DNA: TGTGCCATTAAGAACAGGGAGGGTGGCTACACCTTC
CDR3: CAIKNREGGYTF

V: TRBV7-6
size: -
J: TRBJ2-1
D: -
length: 15
DNA: TGTGCCAGCAGCTTTAGGGCAACTAGCTCTGGTGAGCAGTTCTTC
CDR3: CASSFRATSSGEQFF

V: TRBV28
size: -
J: TRBJ2-7
D: TRBD2
length: 15
DNA: TGTGCCACACTAAGCAGACTAGCGGGAGCGAACGAGCAGTACTTC
CDR3: CATLSRLAGANEQYF

V: TRBV6-1
size: -
J: TRBJ1-5
D: -
length: 16
DNA: TGTGCCAGCAGTGCCGCGATCCGAGGTCCAAATCAGCCCCAGCATTTT
CDR3: CASSAAIRGPNQPQHF

V: TRBV13
size: -
J: TRBJ2-2
D: TRBD2
length: 17
DNA: TGTGCCAGCACGCAGACTAGCGGGGGGACGAACACCGGGGAGCTGTTTTTT
CDR3: CASTQTSGGTNTGELFF

V: TRBV28
size: few
J: TRBJ2-7
D: -
length: 17
DNA: TGTGCCAGCAGTTTATACTCACCCTCATCGGGCTCCTACGAGCAGTACTTC
CDR3: CASSLYSPSSGSYEQYF

V: TRBV11-2
size: -
J: TRBJ1-6
D: -
length: 11
DNA: TGTGCCAGCAGCTCCGATTCACCCCTCCACTTT
CDR3: CASSSDSPLHF

V: TRBV21-1
size: -
J: TRBJ1-5
D: -
length: 17
DNA: TGTGCCAGCAGCAAGGAAACAGGGGATAGGGGCAATCAGCCCCAGCATTTT
CDR3: CASSKETGDRGNQPQHF

V: TRBV5-4
size: -
J: TRBJ2-1
D: -
length: 18
DNA: TGTGCCAGCAGCTTGGTCCCCACCCAGCTCGGGGACTACAATGAGCAGTTCTTC
CDR3: CASSLVPTQLGDYNEQFF

V: TRBV24-1
size: -
J: TRBJ2-5
D: -
length: 13
DNA: TGTGCCACCAGTGTGCAGGGTGGGGAGACCCAGTACTTC
CDR3: CATSVQGGETQYF

V: TRBV30
size: -
J: TRBJ1-3
D: -
length: 13
DNA: TGTGCCTGGAGTACGACAGGCGGAAACACCATATATTTT
CDR3: CAWSTTGGNTIYF

V: TRBV5-1
size: -
J: TRBJ2-5
D: -
length: 13
DNA: TGCGCCAGCAGCGGCTCAGGGGAGGAGACCCAGTACTTC
CDR3: CASSGSGEETQYF

V: TRBV25-1
size: -
J: TRBJ2-7
D: -
length: 12
DNA: TGTGCCAGCAGTGAACAAATCGGGGGGCAGTACTTC
CDR3: CASSEQIGGQYF

V: TRBV3-1/TRBV3-2
size: -
J: TRBJ1-1
D: TRBD1
length: 14
DNA: TGTGCCAGCACCTGGGACAGCAGGAACACTGAAGCTTTCTTT
CDR3: CASTWDSRNTEAFF

V: TRBV29-1
size: -
J: TRBJ1-1
D: -
length: 13
DNA: TGCAGCGTGAGCCCAGGGCCGAACACTGAAGCTTTCTTT
CDR3: CSVSPGPNTEAFF

V: TRBV5-1
size: -
J: TRBJ2-1
D: -
length: 13
DNA: TGCGCCAGCAGCTTCCCACAGCTCAATGAGCAGTTCTTC
CDR3: CASSFPQLNEQFF